This T cell receptor beta chain comes out of a study of spatial heterogeneity in lung cancer. Study results and caveats: In tumors, expanded intratumoral alpha and beta TCR counts tracked mutation counts.

This clonotype showed up just a few times. Its antigen is unknown. Every TCR cDNA molecule bore its own unique molecular identifier. TCRdb ran MiXCR on the 5' RACE reads and lists one entry per CDR3 protein. The table has 15,000 to 20,000 distinct CDR3 sequences, around 6.8% seen once; the top ten hold roughly 23%. The CDR3 extends over 15 amino acids. Germline CDR1 and CDR2: KGHDR and SFDVKD. Trimming removed 4 bases from V and 5 bases from J, with 13 bases in between. Time point defined: sample taken at primary tumor resection. Samples were obtained from around 72 donors, all untreated early-stage non-small cell lung cancer patients.

The rearrangement uses TRBV24-1 and TRBJ2-2, with unresolved D. Specimen: lung tumor tissue, collected at surgery. This sequence was found in a male donor with early-stage non-small cell lung cancer. The DNA for the CDR3 is TGTGCCACCAGTGACTCGGCGGTCGGGACCGGGGAGCTGTTTTTT. This translates into CATSDSAVGTGELFF.